These T cell receptor beta chains were read from a single sample in a study of cytomegalovirus exposure and HLA in healthy donors. The assay was immunoSEQ multiplex PCR, and TCRdb's table has in-frame clones only and misses some. The data show 57,000 or so clones, more than 90% seen once. The sample consisted of PBMCs. These receptors all stem from a man aged 18-30 years in good health and CMV-seronegative. CDR3s include the opening cysteine and the closing phenylalanine or tryptophan. Each record gives: clone size, J gene, D gene, CDR3 length, V gene, CDR3 protein, CDR3 DNA. D genes are given only for firm matches. Clone size is stated in some rows and not others, as once, few, many or a class when expanded.

clone size: .
J gene: TRBJ1-5
D gene: .
CDR3 length: 16
V gene: TRBV4-2
CDR3 protein: CASSHGTGGSNQPQHF
CDR3 DNA: TGTGCCAGCAGCCATGGTACAGGTGGAAGCAATCAGCCCCAGCATTTT

clone size: .
J gene: TRBJ1-5
D gene: .
CDR3 length: 14
V gene: TRBV19
CDR3 protein: CASRGLLGNQPQHF
CDR3 DNA: TGTGCCAGTAGGGGACTCCTGGGCAATCAGCCCCAGCATTTT

clone size: .
J gene: TRBJ2-2
D gene: TRBD2
CDR3 length: 18
V gene: TRBV11-2
CDR3 protein: CASSRTSGRASRTGELFF
CDR3 DNA: TGTGCCAGCAGCCGTACTAGCGGGAGGGCCTCGCGTACCGGGGAGCTGTTTTTT

clone size: .
J gene: TRBJ1-5
D gene: .
CDR3 length: 15
V gene: TRBV27
CDR3 protein: CASSPDYLGNQPQHF
CDR3 DNA: TGTGCCAGCAGCCCCGACTACCTCGGGAATCAGCCCCAGCATTTT

clone size: .
J gene: TRBJ2-3
D gene: .
CDR3 length: 12
V gene: TRBV2
CDR3 protein: CASSRTGTEQYF
CDR3 DNA: TGTGCCAGCAGTCGAACCGGGACTGAGCAGTATTTT

clone size: .
J gene: TRBJ2-5
D gene: .
CDR3 length: 13
V gene: TRBV18
CDR3 protein: CASSPAAGETQYF
CDR3 DNA: TGTGCCAGCTCACCTGCCGCAGGAGAGACCCAGTACTTC

clone size: .
J gene: TRBJ2-7
D gene: .
CDR3 length: 15
V gene: TRBV4-1
CDR3 protein: CASSQLGGVSYEQYF
CDR3 DNA: TGCGCCAGCAGCCAGTTAGGGGGGGTTTCCTACGAGCAGTACTTC

clone size: once
J gene: TRBJ1-1
D gene: TRBD1
CDR3 length: 15
V gene: TRBV5-5
CDR3 protein: CASSWGQGLNTEAFF
CDR3 DNA: TGTGCCAGCAGCTGGGGACAGGGGTTGAACACTGAAGCTTTCTTT

clone size: .
J gene: TRBJ2-1
D gene: TRBD2
CDR3 length: 16
V gene: TRBV15
CDR3 protein: CATSRDGAGVTDEQFF
CDR3 DNA: TGTGCCACCAGCAGAGATGGGGCGGGAGTAACGGATGAGCAGTTCTTC

clone size: .
J gene: TRBJ2-3
D gene: TRBD1
CDR3 length: 14
V gene: TRBV7-9
CDR3 protein: CATENRGHTDTQYF
CDR3 DNA: TGTGCCACGGAGAACAGGGGACACACAGATACGCAGTATTTT

clone size: .
J gene: TRBJ2-7
D gene: TRBD1
CDR3 length: 17
V gene: TRBV11-1
CDR3 protein: CASSPGEWGQADYEQYF
CDR3 DNA: TGTGCCAGCAGCCCGGGAGAGTGGGGACAGGCTGACTACGAGCAGTACTTC

clone size: .
J gene: TRBJ2-1
D gene: .
CDR3 length: 15
V gene: TRBV4-3
CDR3 protein: CASSPGDSSYNEQFF
CDR3 DNA: TGCGCCAGCAGCCCGGGGGACTCCTCCTACAATGAGCAGTTCTTC

clone size: .
J gene: TRBJ2-2
D gene: .
CDR3 length: 16
V gene: TRBV19
CDR3 protein: CASCPRESVDTGELFF
CDR3 DNA: TGTGCCAGTTGTCCCAGAGAGAGCGTTGATACCGGGGAGCTGTTTTTT

clone size: .
J gene: TRBJ2-1
D gene: TRBD2
CDR3 length: 13
V gene: TRBV6-5
CDR3 protein: CASSTGLNNEQFF
CDR3 DNA: TGTGCCAGCAGCACGGGACTAAACAATGAGCAGTTCTTC

clone size: .
J gene: TRBJ2-5
D gene: .
CDR3 length: 14
V gene: TRBV25-1
CDR3 protein: CASSEEGPIETQYF
CDR3 DNA: TGTGCCAGCAGTGAGGAGGGACCGATAGAGACCCAGTACTTC

clone size: .
J gene: TRBJ2-7
D gene: TRBD2
CDR3 length: 16
V gene: TRBV14
CDR3 protein: CASSQVRTSGNYEQYF
CDR3 DNA: TGTGCCAGCAGCCAAGTAAGGACTAGCGGAAACTACGAGCAGTACTTC

clone size: .
J gene: TRBJ2-1
D gene: TRBD2
CDR3 length: 14
V gene: TRBV28
CDR3 protein: CASRGGVIYNEQFF
CDR3 DNA: TGTGCCAGCAGGGGGGGGGTTATCTACAATGAGCAGTTCTTC

clone size: .
J gene: TRBJ2-2
D gene: TRBD1
CDR3 length: 15
V gene: TRBV7-7
CDR3 protein: CASSPTGTGPGELFF
CDR3 DNA: TGTGCTAGCAGCCCGACCGGGACAGGGCCCGGGGAGCTGTTTTTT

clone size: .
J gene: TRBJ1-1
D gene: .
CDR3 length: 15
V gene: TRBV27
CDR3 protein: CASSSIGGIDTEAFF
CDR3 DNA: TGTGCCAGCAGTTCCATCGGGGGGATAGACACTGAAGCTTTCTTT

clone size: .
J gene: TRBJ2-3
D gene: .
CDR3 length: 15
V gene: TRBV9
CDR3 protein: CASSVSQESTDTQYF
CDR3 DNA: TGTGCCAGCAGCGTAAGCCAGGAAAGCACAGATACGCAGTATTTT

clone size: .
J gene: TRBJ2-7
D gene: TRBD1
CDR3 length: 15
V gene: TRBV5-6
CDR3 protein: CASSLGDSYSYEQYF
CDR3 DNA: TGTGCCAGCAGCTTGGGGGACAGCTACTCCTACGAGCAGTACTTC

clone size: .
J gene: TRBJ2-7
D gene: .
CDR3 length: 13
V gene: TRBV6-1
CDR3 protein: CASTPRVSYEQYF
CDR3 DNA: TGTGCCAGCACCCCCAGGGTCTCCTACGAGCAGTACTTC

clone size: once
J gene: TRBJ2-5
D gene: .
CDR3 length: 15
V gene: TRBV6-5
CDR3 protein: CASSYSPTAQETQYF
CDR3 DNA: TGTGCCAGCAGTTACTCACCGACTGCCCAAGAGACCCAGTACTTC

clone size: .
J gene: TRBJ2-1
D gene: .
CDR3 length: 12
V gene: TRBV29-1
CDR3 protein: CSVAATGNEQFF
CDR3 DNA: TGCAGCGTAGCCGCTACAGGCAATGAGCAGTTCTTC

clone size: .
J gene: TRBJ2-7
D gene: TRBD2
CDR3 length: 16
V gene: TRBV10-3
CDR3 protein: CAISESELAESYEQYF
CDR3 DNA: TGTGCCATCAGTGAGTCGGAACTAGCGGAATCCTACGAGCAGTACTTC

clone size: .
J gene: TRBJ2-2
D gene: .
CDR3 length: 14
V gene: TRBV4-3
CDR3 protein: CASSWGQNTGELFF
CDR3 DNA: TGCGCCAGCAGCTGGGGACAGAACACCGGGGAGCTGTTTTTT

clone size: .
J gene: TRBJ1-2
D gene: .
CDR3 length: 19
V gene: TRBV4-1
CDR3 protein: CASSQLSVRLTGRTYGYTF
CDR3 DNA: TGCGCCAGCAGCCAACTTTCCGTTCGCCTAACAGGGCGGACCTATGGCTACACCTTC

clone size: once
J gene: TRBJ2-5
D gene: TRBD2
CDR3 length: 16
V gene: TRBV30
CDR3 protein: CAWSVSRTSGWETQYF
CDR3 DNA: TGTGCCTGGAGTGTAAGCCGGACTAGCGGGTGGGAGACCCAGTACTTC

clone size: .
J gene: TRBJ1-1
D gene: .
CDR3 length: 14
V gene: TRBV9
CDR3 protein: CASSVEAQSTEAFF
CDR3 DNA: TGTGCCAGCAGCGTAGAAGCGCAGTCGACTGAAGCTTTCTTT

clone size: .
J gene: TRBJ2-7
D gene: TRBD2
CDR3 length: 15
V gene: TRBV4-1
CDR3 protein: CASSPLGLAGVQQYF
CDR3 DNA: TGCGCCAGCAGCCCCCTGGGGCTAGCGGGAGTACAGCAGTACTTC

clone size: .
J gene: TRBJ1-2
D gene: TRBD1
CDR3 length: 15
V gene: TRBV28
CDR3 protein: CASSFPTGANYGYTF
CDR3 DNA: TGTGCCAGCAGTTTTCCCACAGGGGCTAACTATGGCTACACCTTC

clone size: .
J gene: TRBJ2-5
D gene: .
CDR3 length: 14
V gene: TRBV18
CDR3 protein: CASSPGRDSETQYF
CDR3 DNA: TGTGCCAGCTCACCGGGACGGGACTCAGAGACCCAGTACTTC

clone size: .
J gene: TRBJ2-2
D gene: TRBD2
CDR3 length: 14
V gene: TRBV10-3
CDR3 protein: CAISLAVNTGELFF
CDR3 DNA: TGTGCCATCAGTCTAGCGGTGAACACCGGGGAGCTGTTTTTT

clone size: .
J gene: TRBJ2-7
D gene: TRBD2
CDR3 length: 15
V gene: TRBV28
CDR3 protein: CASIPAGGEVYEQYF
CDR3 DNA: TGTGCCAGCATTCCTGCGGGGGGGGAAGTCTACGAGCAGTACTTC

clone size: .
J gene: TRBJ2-5
D gene: TRBD1
CDR3 length: 15
V gene: TRBV30
CDR3 protein: CAWTIRGQGAATQYF
CDR3 DNA: TGTGCCTGGACTATTCGGGGACAGGGGGCGGCGACCCAGTACTTC

clone size: .
J gene: TRBJ2-7
D gene: TRBD2
CDR3 length: 17
V gene: TRBV5-1
CDR3 protein: CASSLTTSGRSSYEQYF
CDR3 DNA: TGCGCCAGCAGCTTGACGACTAGCGGGAGGAGCTCCTACGAGCAGTACTTC

clone size: .
J gene: TRBJ2-7
D gene: .
CDR3 length: 13
V gene: TRBV5-1
CDR3 protein: CASSLASPYEQYF
CDR3 DNA: TGCGCCAGCAGCTTGGCCTCCCCCTACGAGCAGTACTTC

clone size: .
J gene: TRBJ1-4
D gene: TRBD1
CDR3 length: 17
V gene: TRBV4-3
CDR3 protein: CASSQEFRGLTNEKLFF
CDR3 DNA: TGCGCCAGCAGCCAAGAGTTCAGGGGGCTGACTAATGAAAAACTGTTTTTT

clone size: .
J gene: TRBJ2-2
D gene: TRBD2
CDR3 length: 16
V gene: TRBV5-1
CDR3 protein: CASTVGASGRTGELFF
CDR3 DNA: TGCGCCAGCACAGTGGGGGCTAGCGGGAGAACCGGGGAGCTGTTTTTT

clone size: .
J gene: TRBJ2-7
D gene: TRBD2
CDR3 length: 14
V gene: TRBV19
CDR3 protein: CASSITSGSYEQYF
CDR3 DNA: TGTGCCAGTAGTATAACTAGCGGGAGCTACGAGCAGTACTTC